This T cell receptor (beta chain) was sequenced during a study of blood T cell repertoires in COVID-19 (dated by TCRdb to the early 2020s). Regarding the complete study: Collaborator samples came from the United States, Italy and Spain and covered acute and convalescent phases of COVID-19. The material from the prospective study consisted of cDNA or gDNA derived from T cells, B-cell-depleted T cells, or PBMCs. Subjects who had been exposed to COVID-19, were actively infected with it, or had recovered from it provided the deeply sampled blood TCRbeta repertoires that made up the dataset. The repertoires were released in a freely available public database meant as a resource for research on the immune response to SARS-CoV-2. The samples were drawn from two sources: the first 160 participants of the ongoing ImmuneRACE study, and about 1,300 subjects contributed by 6 global collaborators. Sample metadata almost always included a de-identified subject ID, COVID-19 status, age in years and sex. HLA class I and class II types, where available, came from metadata supplied by the sample provider rather than from assay-based typing.

Another Seattle source contributed samples from volunteer blood donors who had recovered from COVID-19. Whole blood was collected in K2EDTA tubes by collaborating institutions according to the institutions' own protocols. For TCRbeta analysis, collaborator samples were shipped as frozen whole blood, as isolated PBMCs, or as DNA extracted from either sample type. Germline trimming: 7 bases from V, 1 base from J; junction bases outside gene matches: 9. Taken from the germline V gene, the CDR1 and CDR2 loops are SNHLY and FYNNEI. The CDR3 covers 16 residues, taking in both the cysteine and the phenylalanine. The sequence is cut down to CDR3 DNA, 48 bases in frame from base 1. This clone was seen a handful of times. It has no known antigen specificity. Per-nucleotide qualities are absent, and no much larger clonotype sits a single base away. TCRbeta CDR3 regions were amplified from genomic DNA using the immunoSEQ Assay, a bias-controlled multiplex PCR. The authors' pipeline ran thus. The number of nucleated cells in each sample was estimated from the amplification of reference gene primers within the assay. Sequence reads were collapsed and filtered to measure the absolute abundance of every unique TCRbeta CDR3 rearrangement. For each sample, productive Simpson clonality was calculated by taking the square root of Simpson's diversity index across productive rearrangements. TCRdb provides this immuneACCESS table in a form limited to in-frame rearrangements. Some clones are lacking; in checked studies, under half of them reflect an unresolved V gene, and why the rest are absent is not known. The V and J calls and clone size are taken from that table; D and trimming were inferred from the DNA. This sample gives more than 100,000 clones in total; 84% of them show up just once. The ten largest clones add up to around an eighth of the sample.

The paper's findings and limits, for the study overall: The amount of clinical and demographic metadata varied by source and participant and was provided uncurated.

This sequence was found in a woman in her twenties or thirties who had recovered from COVID-19. The sequence links TRBV2 to TRBJ2-3, and 9 junction bases match TRBD1. The sample consisted of peripheral blood. DNA sequence: TGTGCCAGCACCCTAGGGACAGGGAGGGGCACAGATACGCAGTATTTT. This codes for CASTLGTGRGTDTQYF.